The clone carrying this T cell receptor beta chain was found a few times. TCRdb processed the RT-PCR reads anew with MiXCR; each CDR3 protein has one entry. The table has about a million distinct CDR3 sequences, roughly 18% seen once. The sample belongs to a study of patients and donors after allogeneic stem cell transplantation. Trimming at V came to 5 bases and at J to 2 bases, leaving 9 bases not matched to a gene. The germline CDR1 and CDR2 sequences are DFQATT and SNEGSKA (reference sequence). The CDR3 loop spans 15 amino acids. What was sequenced was blood, either unsorted or a sorted T cell fraction (not recorded which). The source is a human donor who was either an allogeneic HSCT recipient or a stem cell or donor lymphocyte infusion donor (not recorded which). It is not recorded whose cells these are; they may come from a transplant donor. The V call is TRBV20-1, the J call TRBJ2-7, with 10 bases matching TRBD1. The CDR3 nucleotides are TGCAGTGCTTCTTCCGGGACAGGGGCCGCCTACGAGCAGTACTTC. Translating gives CSASSGTGAAYEQYF.